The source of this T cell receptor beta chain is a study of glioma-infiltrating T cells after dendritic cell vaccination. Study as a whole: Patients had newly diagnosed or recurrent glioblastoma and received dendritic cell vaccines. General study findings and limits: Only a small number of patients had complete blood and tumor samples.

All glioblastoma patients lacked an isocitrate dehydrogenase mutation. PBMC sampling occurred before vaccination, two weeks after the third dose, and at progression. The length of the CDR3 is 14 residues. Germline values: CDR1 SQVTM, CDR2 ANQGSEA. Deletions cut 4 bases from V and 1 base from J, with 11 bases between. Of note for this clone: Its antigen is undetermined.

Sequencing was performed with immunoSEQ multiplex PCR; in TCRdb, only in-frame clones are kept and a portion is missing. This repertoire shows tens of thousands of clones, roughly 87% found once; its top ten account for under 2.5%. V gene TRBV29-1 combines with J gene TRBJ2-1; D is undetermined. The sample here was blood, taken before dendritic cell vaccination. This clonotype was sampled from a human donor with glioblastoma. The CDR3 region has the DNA TGCAGCGTTGCCCGGGTAAGGTCCTACAATGAGCAGTTCTTC. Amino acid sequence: CSVARVRSYNEQFF.